The 20 T cell receptor beta chains listed next were all sequenced from one sample in a study of blood T cell repertoires in COVID-19. Sequencing used immunoSEQ multiplex PCR; TCRdb keeps in-frame clones, though not all of them. The sample has 310,000 or so clones; 87% are singletons. Sequencing was performed on PBMCs or T cells enriched from blood (not recorded which). The receptor source for this set is a woman between 18 and 29 years old who had recovered from COVID-19.

V gene TRBV5-4 combines with J gene TRBJ2-1; 12 bases line up with TRBD1. The CDR3 consists of 14 residues. V was clipped by 4 bases and J by 9 bases; unmatched bases: 5. Per germline, CDR1 SGHNT and CDR2 YYREEE (reference sequence). Here the CDR3 reads CASSRDRGHSEQFF. The DNA for the CDR3 is TGTGCCAGCAGCCGGGACAGGGGGCACTCTGAGCAGTTCTTC.

The chain employs TRBV29-1 and TRBJ2-3; a possible D gene is TRBD2 (5 bases). Germline CDR1 SQVTM, CDR2 ANQGSEA. The CDR3 extends over 13 amino acids. V was shortened by 3 bases and J by 1 base, with 8 bases between the two germline ends. CDR3 nucleotide sequence: TGCAGCGTTGACAGCGGCGGCACAGATACGCAGTATTTT. This sequence encodes CSVDSGGTDTQYF.

Details on this clone: Within the sample, other DNA sequences also encode this same CDR3. The chain couples TRBV19 to TRBJ2-1; TRBD2 matches at 12 bases. CDR3 length: 15 amino acids. Germline trimming cut 2 bases from V and 6 bases from J; bases unmatched to any gene: 2. Looked up from germline, CDR1 is LNHDA and CDR2 is SQIVND (reference sequence). CDR3 bases: TGTGCCAGTAGTATACTAGCGGGGGGGCCCAATGAGCAGTTCTTC. It is translated as CASSILAGGPNEQFF.

The chain couples TRBV5-1 to TRBJ2-7; 7 nucleotides align to TRBD1. This CDR3 has 15 residues. Germline lookup yields CDR1 SGHRS and CDR2 YFSETQ. After removal of 0 bases from V and 2 bases from J, the junction contained 5 bases not matched to a gene. For the CDR3, the DNA is TGCGCCAGCAGCTTGGACGGGACAGACACCTACGAGCAGTACTTC. It specifies CASSLDGTDTYEQYF.

In its sample, this clone was seen a few times. Other DNA sequences in the sample encode the same CDR3. V gene TRBV9 combines with J gene TRBJ2-7; possible D gene TRBD2, 5 bases. V lost 4 bases and J 4 bases, leaving 9 bases between the germline ends. From germline, CDR1 is SGDLS and CDR2 YYNGEE. The CDR3 spans 12 residues. The chain's CDR3 is CASSSEGYEQYF. For the CDR3, the DNA is TGTGCCAGCAGCTCAGAGGGATACGAGCAGTACTTC.

This rearrangement joins TRBV10-2 to TRBJ2-7, with no clear D. This CDR3 is built from 11 residues. The V gene's germline CDR1 is WSHSY and CDR2 SAAADI. Trimming pared 4 bases from V and 7 bases from J, leaving 8 bases between. The CDR3 DNA sequence: TGCGCCAGCAGTGTCGGGTTGGAGCAGTACTTC. Protein: CASSVGLEQYF.

The chain combines TRBV19 with TRBJ1-4, with 8 bases lining up with TRBD1. This CDR3 comprises 14 residues. The J segment lost 5 bases and the V segment lost 6 bases, leaving 5 bases of the junction unmatched. The germline V gene encodes CDR1 LNHDA and CDR2 SQIVND (reference sequence). The CDR3 region is CASRARGRNEKLFF. The CDR3 DNA reads as TGTGCCAGTAGGGCCAGGGGGCGAAATGAAAAACTGTTTTTT.

CDR3 protein: CASGTITNTGELFF. The DNA of the CDR3 is TGTGCCAGCGGCACCATAACGAACACCGGGGAGCTGTTTTTT. The chain uses TRBV6-6 and TRBJ2-2, with no clear D. Germline V gene data show CDR1 as MNHNY and CDR2 as SVGAGI (reference sequence). Trimming cost V 8 bases and J 0 bases, with 10 bases left between them. CDR3 size: 14 residues.

This chain links TRBV2 with TRBJ1-3; TRBD1 agrees at 7 bases. Germline CDR1 reads SNHLY; CDR2 reads FYNNEI. Trimming removed 6 bases from V and 3 bases from J; junction bases left unmatched: 5. This CDR3 contains 14 residues. The CDR3 sequence: CASSPGTVGNTIYF. CDR3 nucleotides: TGTGCCAGCAGCCCAGGGACAGTTGGAAACACCATATATTTT.

The rearrangement uses TRBV19 and TRBJ2-7; a weak D match, TRBD1 (6 bases). Germline CDR1 LNHDA, CDR2 SQIVND (reference sequence). The CDR3 consists of 13 residues. V was trimmed by 4 bases and J by 2 bases, leaving 9 bases between them. CDR3 protein: CASSTDRTYEQYF. The CDR3, as DNA: TGTGCCAGTAGTACCGACAGGACCTACGAGCAGTACTTC.

The chain joins TRBV7-2 to TRBJ1-1; the match to TRBD1 covers 9 bases. CDR3 length: 15 residues. Looked up from germline, CDR1 is SGHTA and CDR2 is FQGNSA. V lost 3 bases to trimming and J lost 1 base; unmatched junction nucleotides: 3. As DNA, the CDR3 is TGTGCCAGCAGCTTTGGGGGACAGGGGAACACTGAAGCTTTCTTT. This gives the protein CASSFGGQGNTEAFF.

This chain joins TRBV19 and TRBJ1-1, with no clear D. In germline, CDR1 is LNHDA, CDR2 SQIVND (reference sequence). This CDR3 region has 13 residues. The V and J ends lost 8 bases and 2 bases respectively, with 12 bases between them. CDR3 DNA: TGTGCCAGTGGAACAGAGATAAACACTGAAGCTTTCTTT. This gives the protein CASGTEINTEAFF.

V usage is TRBV28 and J usage is TRBJ1-4; 8 nucleotides line up with TRBD1. CDR3 size: 15 residues. CDR1 is MDHEN and CDR2 is SYDVKM in the germline V gene. V shed 5 bases, J shed 7 bases, and the junction held 9 bases outside the gene matches. The CDR3 loop is CASSPLDRGGEKLFF. CDR3 DNA: TGTGCCAGCAGTCCATTAGACAGGGGAGGTGAAAAACTGTTTTTT.

This clone has only one observation. Other DNA sequences in the same sample also yield this CDR3. V and J are TRBV5-1 and TRBJ1-1; TRBD1 aligns across 7 bases. This CDR3 region has 14 residues. Trimming at V came to 2 bases and at J to 1 base, leaving 2 bases not matched to a gene. CDR1 and CDR2 (germline): SGHRS, YFSETQ. In nucleotides, the CDR3 is TGCGCCAGCAGCTTAGGGACAGCGAACACTGAAGCTTTCTTT. Amino acids: CASSLGTANTEAFF.

V is TRBV2 and J is TRBJ2-2; possible D gene TRBD1, 5 bases. Germline V lookup: CDR1 SNHLY, CDR2 FYNNEI. V lost 4 bases, J lost 1 base, and 13 bases lay in between. The CDR3 extends over 16 amino acids. CDR3 region: CASSADSPRNTGELFF. CDR3 nucleotides: TGTGCCAGCAGTGCCGACAGTCCAAGGAACACCGGGGAGCTGTTTTTT.

The chain couples TRBV7-3 to TRBJ2-1; TRBD2 is a possible D gene (6 bases). Germline V gene lookup returns CDR1 SGHTA and CDR2 FQGTGA. The CDR3 covers 17 residues. Trimming took off 2 bases at V and 4 bases at J, with 18 bases between the two ends. Here the CDR3 reads CASSLAPAGTGYNEQFF. The CDR3, as DNA: TGTGCCAGCAGCTTAGCCCCGGCCGGGACTGGATACAATGAGCAGTTCTTC.

The chain links TRBV4-2 to TRBJ1-3; 8 bases agree with TRBD1. The CDR3 sequence is 15 residues long. Germline CDR1 LGHNA, CDR2 YNFKEQ. The junction had 5 bases not matched to a gene; V was cut back by 0 bases and J by 7 bases. DNA of the CDR3: TGTGCCAGCAGCCAAGAGAGTAGACAGGGGAACACCATATATTTT. Amino acids: CASSQESRQGNTIYF.

V gene TRBV19 combines with J gene TRBJ1-1; D call uncertain. This CDR3 contains 14 residues. In germline, CDR1 is LNHDA, CDR2 SQIVND (reference sequence). The V end lost 5 bases, the J end lost 4 bases, and 14 bases lay between the germline ends. This CDR3 is CASSPRGRGTEAFF. The CDR3 region has the DNA TGTGCCAGTAGTCCACGGGGTCGGGGCACTGAAGCTTTCTTT.

CDR3 amino acids: CAISGDRDTEAFF. Written as DNA, the CDR3 is TGTGCCATCAGTGGGGACAGGGACACTGAAGCTTTCTTT. The V gene is TRBV10-3, the J gene TRBJ1-1; TRBD1 agrees at 9 bases. V shed 4 bases, J shed 3 bases, and the junction held 0 bases outside the gene matches. The length of the CDR3 is 13 residues. Germline V lookup: CDR1 ENHRY, CDR2 SYGVKD.

The chain combines TRBV3-1 (or the pseudogene TRBV3-2) with TRBJ1-6; TRBD1 matches at 7 bases. Germline loops: CDR1 LGHDT, CDR2 YNNKEL (reference sequence). After removal of 4 bases from V and 7 bases from J, the junction contained 13 bases not matched to a gene. The CDR3 is 17 residues long. CDR3 nucleotide sequence: TGTGCCAGCAGCCGTCATGGAGACAGGGTCGGAAATTCACCCCTCCACTTT. Its translation is CASSRHGDRVGNSPLHF.